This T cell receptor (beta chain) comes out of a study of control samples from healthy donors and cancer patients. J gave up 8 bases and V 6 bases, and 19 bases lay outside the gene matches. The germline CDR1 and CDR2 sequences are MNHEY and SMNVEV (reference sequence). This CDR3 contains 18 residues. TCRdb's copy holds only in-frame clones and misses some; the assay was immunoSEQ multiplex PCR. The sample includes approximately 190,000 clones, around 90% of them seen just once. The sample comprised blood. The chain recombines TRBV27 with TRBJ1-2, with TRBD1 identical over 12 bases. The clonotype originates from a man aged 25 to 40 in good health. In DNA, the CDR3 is TGTGCCAGCAGGCCTAAAACCGGGACAGGGGGCTTCTCATGGGGCTACACCTTC. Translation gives CASRPKTGTGGFSWGYTF.